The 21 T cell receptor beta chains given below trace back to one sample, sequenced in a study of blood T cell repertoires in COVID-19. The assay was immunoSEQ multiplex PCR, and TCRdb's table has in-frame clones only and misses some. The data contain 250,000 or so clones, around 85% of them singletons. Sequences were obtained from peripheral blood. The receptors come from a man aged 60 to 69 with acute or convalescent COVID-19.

This CDR3 is CASSKASDYNEQFF. For the CDR3, the DNA is TGTGCCAGCAGCAAAGCTAGTGACTACAATGAGCAGTTCTTC. This sequence joins TRBV21-1 and TRBJ2-1; TRBD2, the D gene given by the table, was not confirmed from the DNA. TRBV21-1 is noted as a pseudogene. CDR3 size: 14 residues.

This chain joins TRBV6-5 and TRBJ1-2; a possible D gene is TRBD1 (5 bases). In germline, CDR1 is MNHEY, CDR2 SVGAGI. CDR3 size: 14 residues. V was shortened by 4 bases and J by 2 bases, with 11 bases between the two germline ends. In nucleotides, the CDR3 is TGTGCCAGCAGTTCCTTAGACAGAAACTATGGCTACACCTTC. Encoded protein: CASSSLDRNYGYTF.

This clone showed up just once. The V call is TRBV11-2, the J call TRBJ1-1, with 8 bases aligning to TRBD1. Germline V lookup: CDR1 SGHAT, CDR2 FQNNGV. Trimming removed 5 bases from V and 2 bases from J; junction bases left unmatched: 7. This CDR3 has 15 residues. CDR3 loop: CASSQGDRINTEAFF. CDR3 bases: TGTGCCAGCAGCCAAGGGGACAGGATAAACACTGAAGCTTTCTTT.

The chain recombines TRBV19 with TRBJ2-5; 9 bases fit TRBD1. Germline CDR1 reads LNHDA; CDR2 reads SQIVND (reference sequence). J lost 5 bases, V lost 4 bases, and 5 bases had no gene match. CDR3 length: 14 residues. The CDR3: CASSSTGGLETQYF. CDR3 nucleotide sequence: TGTGCCAGTAGTAGTACAGGGGGCCTGGAGACCCAGTACTTC.

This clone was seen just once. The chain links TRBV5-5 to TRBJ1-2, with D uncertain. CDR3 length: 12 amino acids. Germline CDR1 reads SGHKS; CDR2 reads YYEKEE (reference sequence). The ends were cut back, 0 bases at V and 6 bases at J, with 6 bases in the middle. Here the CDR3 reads CASSLGGDGYTF. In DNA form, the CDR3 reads TGTGCCAGCAGCTTGGGGGGAGATGGCTACACCTTC. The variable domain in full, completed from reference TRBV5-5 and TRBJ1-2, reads DAGVTQSPTHLIKTRGQQVTLRCSPISGHKSVSWYQQVLGQGPQFIFQYYEKEERGRGNFPDRFSARQFPNYSSELNVNALLLGDSALYLCASSLGGDGYTFGSGTRLTVV.

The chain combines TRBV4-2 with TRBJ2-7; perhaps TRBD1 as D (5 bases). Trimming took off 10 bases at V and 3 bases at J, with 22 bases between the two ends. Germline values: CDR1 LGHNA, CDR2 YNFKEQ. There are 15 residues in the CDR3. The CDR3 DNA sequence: TGTGCCACCGAGAAACAGGAGCCGTTTTGCTACGAGCAGTACTTC. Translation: CATEKQEPFCYEQYF.

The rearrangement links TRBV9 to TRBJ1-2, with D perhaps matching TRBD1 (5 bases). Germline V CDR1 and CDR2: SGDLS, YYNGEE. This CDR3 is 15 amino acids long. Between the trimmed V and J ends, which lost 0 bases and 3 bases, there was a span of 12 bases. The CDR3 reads CASSVAPGGDYGYTF. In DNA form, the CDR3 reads TGTGCCAGCAGCGTAGCTCCAGGAGGGGACTATGGCTACACCTTC.

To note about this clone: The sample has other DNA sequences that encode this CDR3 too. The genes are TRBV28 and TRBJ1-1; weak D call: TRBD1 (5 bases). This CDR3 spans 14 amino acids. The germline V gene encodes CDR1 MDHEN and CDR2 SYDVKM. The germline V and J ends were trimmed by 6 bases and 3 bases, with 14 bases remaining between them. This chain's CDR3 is CASRIQAGDTEAFF. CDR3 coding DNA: TGTGCCAGCAGAATTCAGGCGGGGGACACTGAAGCTTTCTTT.

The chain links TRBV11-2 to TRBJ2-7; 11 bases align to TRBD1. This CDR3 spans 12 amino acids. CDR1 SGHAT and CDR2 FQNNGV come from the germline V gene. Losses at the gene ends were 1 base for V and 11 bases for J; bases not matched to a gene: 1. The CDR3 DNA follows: TGTGCCAGCAGCTTAGGGACAGGGGGCAAGTACTTC. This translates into CASSLGTGGKYF.

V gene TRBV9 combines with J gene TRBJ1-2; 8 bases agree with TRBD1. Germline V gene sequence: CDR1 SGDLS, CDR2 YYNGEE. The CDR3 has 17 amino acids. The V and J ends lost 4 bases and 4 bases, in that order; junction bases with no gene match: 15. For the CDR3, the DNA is TGTGCCAGCAGCCATACGCCTGACCAGGGGGCGGGCTATGGCTACACCTTC. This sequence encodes CASSHTPDQGAGYGYTF.

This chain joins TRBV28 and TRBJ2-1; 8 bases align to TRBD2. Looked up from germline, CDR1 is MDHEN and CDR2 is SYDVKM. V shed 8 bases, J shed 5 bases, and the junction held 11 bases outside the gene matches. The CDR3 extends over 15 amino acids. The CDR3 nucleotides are TGTGCCAGCGCCCCACCTAGCGGGCCTCACAATGAGCAGTTCTTC. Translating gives CASAPPSGPHNEQFF.

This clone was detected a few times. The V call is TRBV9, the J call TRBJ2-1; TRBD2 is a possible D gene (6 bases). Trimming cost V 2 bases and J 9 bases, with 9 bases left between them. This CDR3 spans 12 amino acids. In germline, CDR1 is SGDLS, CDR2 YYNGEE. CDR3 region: CASSVRGTEQFF. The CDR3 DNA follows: TGTGCCAGCAGCGTCCGCGGGACTGAGCAGTTCTTC.

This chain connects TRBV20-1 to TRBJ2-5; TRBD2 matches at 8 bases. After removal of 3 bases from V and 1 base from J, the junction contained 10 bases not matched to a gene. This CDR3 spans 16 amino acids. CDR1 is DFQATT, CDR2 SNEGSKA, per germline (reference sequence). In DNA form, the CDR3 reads TGCAGTGCTAGTGTTCTCCTTAGCGGGGCCCAAGAGACCCAGTACTTC. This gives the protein CSASVLLSGAQETQYF.

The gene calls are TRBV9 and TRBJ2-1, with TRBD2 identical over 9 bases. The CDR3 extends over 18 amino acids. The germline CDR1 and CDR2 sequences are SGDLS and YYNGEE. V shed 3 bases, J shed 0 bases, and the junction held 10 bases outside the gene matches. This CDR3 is CASSANPDSGSSYNEQFF. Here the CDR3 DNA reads TGTGCCAGCAGCGCGAATCCCGATAGCGGGAGCTCCTACAATGAGCAGTTCTTC.

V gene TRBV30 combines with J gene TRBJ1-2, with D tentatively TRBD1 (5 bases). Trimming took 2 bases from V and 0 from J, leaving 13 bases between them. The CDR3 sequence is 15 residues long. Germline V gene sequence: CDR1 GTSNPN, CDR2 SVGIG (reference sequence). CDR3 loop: CAWSPWAGANYGYTF. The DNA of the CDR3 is TGTGCCTGGAGTCCCTGGGCGGGGGCTAACTATGGCTACACCTTC.

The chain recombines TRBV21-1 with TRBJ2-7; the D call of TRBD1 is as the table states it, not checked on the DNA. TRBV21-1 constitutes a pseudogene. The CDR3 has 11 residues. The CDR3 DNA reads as TGTGCCAGCAAGTGGCACTACGAGCAGTACTTC. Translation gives CASKWHYEQYF.

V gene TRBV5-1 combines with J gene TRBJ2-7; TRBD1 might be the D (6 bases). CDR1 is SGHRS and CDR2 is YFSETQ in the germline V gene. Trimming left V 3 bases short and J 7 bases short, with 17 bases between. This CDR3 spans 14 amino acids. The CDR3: CASSSTKTGFEQYF. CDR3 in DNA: TGCGCCAGCAGCTCAACAAAAACAGGGTTTGAGCAGTACTTC.

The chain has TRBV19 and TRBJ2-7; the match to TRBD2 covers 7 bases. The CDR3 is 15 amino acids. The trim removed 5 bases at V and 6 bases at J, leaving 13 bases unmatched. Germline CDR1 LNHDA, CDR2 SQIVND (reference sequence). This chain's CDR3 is CASSRVAGPSPEQYF. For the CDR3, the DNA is TGTGCCAGTAGTCGGGTAGCGGGTCCCTCCCCCGAGCAGTACTTC.

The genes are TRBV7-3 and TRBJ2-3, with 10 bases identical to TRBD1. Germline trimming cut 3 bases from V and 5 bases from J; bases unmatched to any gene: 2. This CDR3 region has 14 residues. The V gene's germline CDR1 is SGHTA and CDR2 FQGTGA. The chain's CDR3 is CASSFGTGVDTQYF. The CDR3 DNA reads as TGTGCCAGCAGCTTCGGGACAGGGGTAGATACGCAGTATTTT.

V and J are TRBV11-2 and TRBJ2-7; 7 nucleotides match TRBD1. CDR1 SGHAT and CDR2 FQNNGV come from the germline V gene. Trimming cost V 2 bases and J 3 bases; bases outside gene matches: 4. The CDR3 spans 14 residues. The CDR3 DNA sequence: TGTGCCAGCAGCTTACTGACAGGGAGCTACGAGCAGTACTTC. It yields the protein CASSLLTGSYEQYF.

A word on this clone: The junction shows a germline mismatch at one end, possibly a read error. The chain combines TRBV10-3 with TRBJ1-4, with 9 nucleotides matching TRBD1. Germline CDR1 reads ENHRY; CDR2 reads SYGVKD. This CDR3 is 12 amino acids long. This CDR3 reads CAISEGTGRRSF. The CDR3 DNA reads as TGTGCCATCAGTGAAGGGACAGGGAGGCGGTCTTTT.